The rows below give T cell receptor beta chains drawn from one sample of a study of human T cells and chemical hapten exposure. In TCRdb, the RACE reads were re-called with MiXCR into one record per CDR3 protein. The sample yields 95,000 to 150,000 distinct CDR3 sequences, approximately 15% seen once. Sequences were derived from whole blood, sampled in connection with sensitization to the hapten diphenylcyclopropenone (DPC). The receptors shown here come from a young woman with alopecia areata. Some clones in this sample may be carry-over from other donors' samples. CDR3s include the opening cysteine and the closing phenylalanine or tryptophan. A D gene is named only where the DNA matches it firmly. Clone size, where shown, is once, few, many, or a class for clones that have expanded.

j_call,d_call,v_call,clone_size,cdr3_aa,cdr3_nt
TRBJ1-1,-,TRBV28,many,CACLPAVSTEAFF,TGTGCCTGTCTCCCCGCAGTGTCGACTGAAGCTTTCTTT
TRBJ2-4,TRBD1,TRBV20-1,few,CSSRRTGNIQYF,TGCAGTTCGCGACGGACAGGAAACATTCAGTACTTC
TRBJ1-4,-,TRBV4-3,-,CASSQRGQPATNEKLFF,TGCGCCAGCAGCCAGCGCGGACAGCCTGCAACTAATGAAAAACTGTTTTTT
TRBJ2-3,TRBD1,TRBV7-2,-,CASSQRTGAVDTQYF,TGTGCCAGCAGCCAACGGACAGGGGCGGTAGATACGCAGTATTTT
TRBJ1-5,TRBD1,TRBV7-2,few,CAAGTDNQPQHF,TGTGCGGCCGGGACAGACAATCAGCCCCAGCATTTT
TRBJ2-2,TRBD2,TRBV2,-,CASSVTSGGTGELFF,TGTGCCAGCAGTGTAACTAGCGGGGGGACCGGGGAGCTGTTTTTT
TRBJ2-5,TRBD1,TRBV4-3,many,CASSQTGTGGGETQYF,TGCGCCAGCAGCCAGACCGGGACAGGGGGCGGAGAGACCCAGTACTTC
TRBJ2-7,-,TRBV13,few,CASSLAGGNYEQYF,TGTGCCAGCAGCTTAGCCGGGGGTAACTACGAGCAGTACTTC
TRBJ2-3,TRBD2,TRBV4-3,few,CASSQGGLAGGHGDTQYF,TGCGCCAGCAGCCAAGGCGGACTAGCGGGGGGGCATGGAGATACGCAGTATTTT
TRBJ1-1,-,TRBV6-2/TRBV6-3,few,CASSWGREAFF,TGTGCCAGCAGTTGGGGCCGTGAAGCTTTCTTT
TRBJ2-5,-,TRBV24-1,many,CATKGGVPETQYF,TGTGCCACCAAAGGCGGGGTCCCAGAGACCCAGTACTTC
TRBJ2-1,-,TRBV29-1,few,CSVEAPESIGNEQFF,TGCAGCGTTGAGGCTCCCGAGTCAATCGGGAATGAGCAGTTCTTC
TRBJ1-2,TRBD1,TRBV30,-,CAWSVRRDRHYGYTF,TGTGCCTGGAGTGTACGCAGGGACAGACACTATGGCTACACCTTC
TRBJ1-2,-,TRBV6-1,-,CASRTRGTNYGYTF,TGTGCCAGCAGGACAAGGGGGACTAACTATGGCTACACCTTC
TRBJ2-6,-,TRBV18,few,CASSPMGANVLTF,TGTGCCAGCTCACCAATGGGGGCCAACGTCCTGACTTTC
TRBJ2-7,TRBD1,TRBV11-2,few,CASSSIQGAKREQYF,TGTGCCAGCAGCTCTATACAGGGGGCGAAGCGCGAGCAGTACTTC
TRBJ1-5,TRBD1,TRBV10-2,many,CASSESLGGRLYGNQPQHF,TGCGCCAGCAGTGAGTCCCTAGGGGGCAGGCTATACGGCAATCAGCCCCAGCATTTT
TRBJ1-4,-,TRBV9,few,CASSVAPSGAGEKLFF,TGTGCCAGCAGCGTAGCTCCGTCAGGGGCTGGTGAAAAACTGTTTTTT
TRBJ2-7,TRBD1,TRBV29-1,-,CSVQTGTAYEQYF,TGCAGCGTTCAAACCGGGACAGCTTACGAGCAGTACTTC
TRBJ2-5,-,TRBV20-1,few,CSARRDQETQYF,TGCAGTGCTAGAAGGGACCAAGAGACCCAGTACTTC
TRBJ1-1,-,TRBV28,few,CASSAPLRAFF,TGTGCCAGCAGCGCGCCTCTAAGGGCTTTCTTT
TRBJ2-7,-,TRBV20-1,-,CSAERGLGYEQYF,TGCAGTGCTGAGAGGGGACTGGGATACGAGCAGTACTTC
TRBJ1-6,-,TRBV6-6,many,CASSPPALPLHF,TGTGCCAGCAGCCCACCGGCTCTACCCCTCCACTTT
TRBJ1-5,-,TRBV6-2/TRBV6-3,many,CASSYSMGRAGNQPQHF,TGTGCCAGCAGTTACTCGATGGGCAGGGCGGGCAATCAGCCCCAGCATTTT
TRBJ2-1,TRBD2,TRBV6-2/TRBV6-3,-,CASSYSGLGTYNEQFF,TGTGCCAGCAGTTACTCGGGACTAGGGACCTACAATGAGCAGTTCTTC
TRBJ1-4,-,TRBV7-2,many,CASSLGRPLATNEKLFF,TGTGCCAGCAGCTTAGGGAGACCGCTCGCAACTAATGAAAAACTGTTTTTT
TRBJ2-3,-,TRBV7-2,-,CAISEDRQFLDTQYF,TGTGCCATCTCGGAGGACAGACAGTTCTTAGATACGCAGTATTTT
TRBJ2-4,-,TRBV20-1,many,CSARSPTKNIQYF,TGCAGTGCTAGATCCCCCACCAAAAACATTCAGTACTTC
TRBJ2-7,-,TRBV6-5,-,CASSFRASRSYEQYF,TGTGCCAGCAGTTTCCGGGCCTCCAGGAGCTACGAGCAGTACTTC
TRBJ1-2,TRBD1,TRBV7-9,-,CASSPRTGRVEGYTF,TGTGCCAGCAGCCCACGGACAGGCAGGGTAGAGGGCTACACCTTC
TRBJ2-5,TRBD1,TRBV18,-,CASSGTAKETQYF,TGTGCCAGCTCCGGGACAGCTAAAGAGACCCAGTACTTC
TRBJ1-1,-,TRBV4-2,many,CASSQDGAEAFF,TGTGCCAGCAGCCAAGATGGGGCTGAAGCTTTCTTT
TRBJ2-5,-,TRBV7-3,few,CASSRRDGKETQYF,TGTGCCAGCAGCCGCCGGGACGGAAAAGAGACCCAGTACTTC
TRBJ2-5,-,TRBV28,few,CASSLPGQETQYF,TGTGCCAGCAGTTTACCAGGCCAAGAGACCCAGTACTTC
TRBJ1-4,TRBD1,TRBV6-6,few,CASSYARGPNEKLFF,TGTGCCAGCAGTTACGCCAGGGGGCCTAATGAAAAACTGTTTTTT
TRBJ1-1,-,TRBV7-2,few,CASSSQGMDTEAFF,TGTGCCAGCAGCTCACAGGGCATGGACACTGAAGCTTTCTTT
TRBJ1-1,TRBD1,TRBV12-3/TRBV12-4,-,CASSGTLQGAAKAFF,TGTGCCAGCAGCGGGACTCTACAGGGGGCCGCCAAAGCTTTCTTT
TRBJ1-1,-,TRBV28,-,CASSFLGGRTEAFF,TGTGCCAGCAGTTTTTTGGGTGGGAGGACTGAAGCTTTCTTT
TRBJ2-3,-,TRBV28,many,CASSLGKGGAYTQYF,TGTGCCAGCAGTCTCGGAAAGGGGGGGGCGTATACGCAGTATTTT
TRBJ2-5,-,TRBV6-5,many,CASSVRTYQETQYF,TGTGCCAGCAGCGTACGGACATACCAAGAGACCCAGTACTTC
TRBJ2-1,-,TRBV14,-,CASSQGIFRGNEQFF,TGTGCCAGCAGCCAAGGGATATTCCGGGGGAATGAGCAGTTCTTC
TRBJ1-2,-,TRBV7-9,-,CASSLQGYGYTF,TGTGCCAGCAGCTTACAAGGTTATGGCTACACCTTC
TRBJ2-3,-,TRBV20-1,many,CSAPGAGSTDTQYF,TGCAGTGCTCCCGGCGCCGGAAGCACAGATACGCAGTATTTT
TRBJ2-1,-,TRBV5-4,many,CASTRGGYNEQFF,TGTGCCAGCACAAGGGGGGGGTACAATGAGCAGTTCTTC
TRBJ2-7,TRBD2,TRBV7-9,few,CASSPVAGGAITNEQYF,TGTGCCAGCAGCCCAGTAGCGGGGGGCGCCATAACTAACGAGCAGTACTTC
TRBJ2-3,-,TRBV7-6,many,CASSLEVADTQYF,TGTGCCAGCAGCTTAGAGGTGGCAGATACGCAGTATTTT
TRBJ2-2,TRBD2,TRBV10-3,few,CAIRGLAGATGELFF,TGTGCCATCAGGGGACTAGCGGGGGCCACCGGGGAGCTGTTTTTT
TRBJ2-1,TRBD1,TRBV3-1,few,CASSQDRAGGEQFF,TGTGCCAGCAGCCAGGACAGGGCCGGTGGTGAGCAGTTCTTC
TRBJ1-4,-,TRBV6-6,-,CATRNPGPRRKLFF,TGTGCCACCCGAAACCCGGGACCCAGAAGAAAACTGTTTTTT
TRBJ1-5,-,TRBV7-9,few,CASSLGSGNQPQHF,TGTGCCAGCAGCTTAGGCAGCGGAAATCAGCCCCAGCATTTT
TRBJ2-3,-,TRBV20-1,-,CSAPRTASTDTQYF,TGCAGTGCTCCGAGGACGGCGAGCACAGATACGCAGTATTTT
TRBJ2-1,TRBD1,TRBV30,-,CAWSVFDRGNYNEQFF,TGTGCCTGGAGTGTATTCGACAGGGGGAATTACAATGAGCAGTTCTTC
TRBJ2-3,TRBD1,TRBV20-1,few,CSASGQGLSGTQYF,TGCAGTGCTAGCGGACAGGGGCTTTCGGGCACGCAGTATTTT
TRBJ2-7,-,TRBV7-9,-,CASSLSHGLYEQYF,TGTGCCAGCAGCTTAAGTCACGGCCTCTACGAGCAGTACTTC
TRBJ2-2,TRBD2,TRBV6-2/TRBV6-3,few,CASSTTSGARELFF,TGTGCCAGCAGTACGACTAGCGGGGCGCGGGAGCTGTTTTTT
TRBJ2-1,TRBD2,TRBV29-1,many,CSVGTSGVGQFF,TGCAGCGTAGGGACTAGCGGCGTGGGGCAGTTCTTC
TRBJ2-1,TRBD2,TRBV9,-,CASSPGLAGLYNEQFF,TGTGCCAGCAGCCCGGGACTAGCGGGGTTATACAATGAGCAGTTCTTC